Listed below are T cell receptor beta chains from one sample, sequenced in a study of a mutant IDH1 vaccine in newly diagnosed glioma. TCRdb's copy holds only in-frame clones and misses some; the assay was immunoSEQ multiplex PCR. The sample yields about 38,000 clones, 60% to 80% seen once. The specimen was PBMCs, collected from a glioma patient treated with radiotherapy, temozolomide or both. The receptors stem from a man aged 35 to 55 with glioma. Some clones in this sample may be carry-over from other donors' samples. Each CDR3 is given with its conserved first and last residue. Fields, in order: D gene, V gene, J gene, clone size, CDR3 protein, CDR3 DNA. The D gene is left open where the match is weak. Size tells how often a clone was seen (once, few, many) or the class of an expanded clone, and some rows leave it out.

NA,TRBV6-5,TRBJ1-1,medium-sized,CASSYGEWSTEAFF,TGTGCCAGCAGTTACGGGGAATGGAGCACTGAAGCTTTCTTT
TRBD1,TRBV19,TRBJ2-3,NA,CASSEDRASTDTQYF,TGTGCCAGTAGTGAGGACAGGGCGAGCACAGATACGCAGTATTTT
TRBD2,TRBV4-2,TRBJ2-7,NA,CASSQDLDRTSGTFPYEQYF,TGTGCCAGCAGCCAAGATCTTGATAGGACTAGCGGGACTTTCCCCTACGAGCAGTACTTC
NA,TRBV6-5,TRBJ1-5,NA,CASSYSPGGNQPQHF,TGTGCCAGCAGTTACTCTCCGGGGGGCAATCAGCCCCAGCATTTT
TRBD1,TRBV11-2,TRBJ1-2,NA,CASSFFRDRQYGYTF,TGTGCCAGCAGCTTTTTTAGGGACAGGCAGTATGGCTACACCTTC
NA,TRBV11-1,TRBJ2-3,few,CASSSPGRGTDTQYF,TGTGCCAGCAGCTCCCCCGGCAGGGGAACAGATACGCAGTATTTT
TRBD1,TRBV2,TRBJ2-5,few,CASASGGMKTQYF,TGTGCCAGCGCTTCAGGGGGCATGAAGACCCAGTACTTC
NA,TRBV21-1,TRBJ1-2,NA,CASSSPLGYTF,TGTGCCAGCAGCTCCCCCTTGGGCTACACCTTC
TRBD2,TRBV2,TRBJ2-1,once,CASSGSGVYNEQFF,TGTGCCAGCAGCGGGAGCGGGGTCTACAATGAGCAGTTCTTC
NA,TRBV6-5,TRBJ2-7,NA,CASTRTHTSYEQYF,TGTGCCAGCACTCGGACTCACACCTCCTACGAGCAGTACTTC
NA,TRBV4-1,TRBJ1-3,NA,CASSPLGVSGNTIYF,TGCGCCAGCAGCCCGCTGGGGGTCTCTGGAAACACCATATATTTT
TRBD1,TRBV2,TRBJ1-2,NA,CASRSGQGDYGYTF,TGTGCCAGCAGGAGCGGACAGGGAGACTATGGCTACACCTTC
NA,TRBV5-6,TRBJ1-1,NA,CASSQVGTSEAFF,TGTGCCAGCAGCCAGGTCGGGACGTCTGAAGCTTTCTTT
NA,TRBV15,TRBJ1-3,NA,CATSRGPVISGNTIYF,TGTGCCACCAGCAGAGGTCCAGTAATCTCTGGAAACACCATATATTTT
NA,TRBV27,TRBJ1-1,NA,CASSSRRTALNTEAFF,TGTGCCAGCAGTTCTAGGCGTACAGCGTTGAACACTGAAGCTTTCTTT
NA,TRBV6-6,TRBJ2-3,once,CASTPRPQTDTQYF,TGTGCCAGCACCCCCAGGCCCCAAACAGATACGCAGTATTTT
NA,TRBV6-1,TRBJ2-5,NA,CASSLQGVGETQYF,TGTGCCAGCAGTTTACAGGGCGTCGGAGAGACCCAGTACTTC
NA,TRBV6-5,TRBJ2-7,NA,CASSPREPSYEQYF,TGTGCCAGCAGTCCCCGGGAACCCTCCTACGAGCAGTACTTC
NA,TRBV5-1,TRBJ2-5,NA,CASSLRPGGTQYF,TGCGCCAGCAGCTTGAGGCCCGGGGGGACCCAGTACTTC
NA,TRBV18,TRBJ1-1,few,CASSEGRDTEAFF,TGTGCCAGCTCAGAGGGGCGCGACACTGAAGCTTTCTTT
TRBD1,TRBV5-1,TRBJ2-7,once,CASSKLPGQGYEQYF,TGCGCCAGCAGCAAGCTGCCGGGACAGGGATACGAGCAGTACTTC
NA,TRBV18,TRBJ1-1,NA,CASSPVSRNTEAFF,TGTGCCAGCTCACCGGTGTCCAGGAACACTGAAGCTTTCTTT
NA,TRBV14,TRBJ2-3,NA,CASSQDKAQECTDTQYF,TGTGCCAGCAGCCAAGATAAGGCCCAGGAGTGCACAGATACGCAGTATTTT
NA,TRBV6-5,TRBJ2-7,NA,CASSYLGQNYYEQYF,TGTGCCAGCAGTTACCTCGGACAGAACTACTACGAGCAGTACTTC
NA,TRBV19,TRBJ1-2,NA,CASSVSSTSPPYGYTF,TGTGCCAGTAGTGTGAGTTCGACCAGCCCTCCCTATGGCTACACCTTC
NA,TRBV30,TRBJ2-5,NA,CAWSLIGQAQETQYF,TGTGCCTGGAGCCTAATAGGGCAGGCCCAAGAGACCCAGTACTTC
TRBD1,TRBV6-6,TRBJ1-2,NA,CASRDRGQAYGYTF,TGTGCCAGCAGGGACAGGGGCCAGGCCTATGGCTACACCTTC
NA,TRBV7-6,TRBJ1-1,few,CASSLDDGGTEAFF,TGTGCCAGCAGCTTAGACGACGGTGGGACTGAAGCTTTCTTT
NA,TRBV9,TRBJ2-5,NA,CASSVAGETQYF,TGTGCCAGCAGCGTAGCGGGGGAGACCCAGTACTTC
TRBD1,TRBV29-1,TRBJ1-1,few,CSAVDRGTEAFF,TGCAGCGCTGTGGACAGGGGCACTGAAGCTTTCTTT
NA,TRBV27,TRBJ1-1,NA,CASAGVTEAFF,TGTGCCTCGGCCGGGGTCACTGAAGCTTTCTTT
NA,TRBV21-1,TRBJ1-5,NA,CASSKARTYNQPQHF,TGTGCCAGCAGCAAAGCACGCACATACAATCAGCCCCAGCATTTT
TRBD2,TRBV11-2,TRBJ2-3,medium-sized,CASSLTSGGTDTQYF,TGTGCCAGCAGCTTAACTAGCGGGGGGACAGATACGCAGTATTTT
TRBD2,TRBV5-1,TRBJ2-3,few,CASSPYLSGGSTDTQYF,TGCGCCAGCAGCCCATACCTGAGCGGGGGGAGCACAGATACGCAGTATTTT
TRBD1,TRBV18,TRBJ1-6,NA,CASSPPGDRNSPLHF,TGTGCCAGCTCACCACCGGGGGACAGAAATTCACCCCTCCACTTT
NA,TRBV11-3,TRBJ1-5,NA,CASSSAQPQHF,TGTGCCAGCAGCTCGGCCCAGCCCCAGCATTTT
TRBD1,TRBV7-9,TRBJ2-5,NA,CASSLGRGTFQETQYF,TGTGCCAGCAGCTTGGGCAGGGGGACGTTCCAAGAGACCCAGTACTTC
NA,TRBV19,TRBJ1-1,NA,CASSMALLNTEAFF,TGTGCCAGTAGTATGGCCCTTCTGAACACTGAAGCTTTCTTT
NA,TRBV9,TRBJ2-2,NA,CASSPRQAGSGELFF,TGTGCCAGCAGCCCGCGACAGGCCGGATCCGGGGAGCTGTTTTTT
TRBD2,TRBV7-2,TRBJ2-7,NA,CASSRTSGGLYEQYF,TGTGCCAGCAGCCGGACTAGCGGGGGGCTATACGAGCAGTACTTC
NA,TRBV10-3,TRBJ2-7,NA,CAIRETRSYEQYF,TGTGCCATTAGGGAAACTCGTTCCTACGAGCAGTACTTC
TRBD1,TRBV6-5,TRBJ2-1,NA,CASSRDSSYNEQFF,TGTGCCAGCAGCCGGGACAGCTCCTACAATGAGCAGTTCTTC
NA,TRBV5-6,TRBJ1-2,NA,CASSLFGRANYGYTF,TGTGCCAGCAGCTTGTTCGGCAGGGCTAACTATGGCTACACCTTC
NA,TRBV7-6,TRBJ1-5,medium-sized,CASSLAGESQPQHF,TGTGCCAGCAGCTTAGCAGGAGAGAGTCAGCCCCAGCATTTT
NA,TRBV5-5,TRBJ2-7,NA,CASSLLGRPLYEQYF,TGTGCCAGCAGCTTGTTGGGACGGCCCCTCTACGAGCAGTACTTC
NA,TRBV5-6,TRBJ1-6,NA,CASSLGRPNSPLHF,TGTGCCAGCAGCCTCGGACGGCCCAATTCACCCCTCCACTTT
TRBD1,TRBV27,TRBJ2-2,few,CASSSRDRGWNTGELFF,TGTGCCAGCAGTTCCCGGGACAGGGGATGGAATACCGGGGAGCTGTTTTTT